This TCR beta chain comes out of a study of blood T cell repertoires in COVID-19. Study context: Samples came from the United States, Italy and Spain, spanning acute and convalescent COVID-19. PBMCs, B-cell-depleted T cells, or T cells provided the cDNA or gDNA that made up the material.

In the source study's methods: Scientists estimated how many nucleated cells there were by amplifying reference gene primers. Data came from immunoSEQ multiplex PCR; TCRdb stores just in-frame clones and leaves some out. That table is the source of V, J and clone size, and D and trimming were worked out from the DNA. The top ten clones hold 4.9% of a sample with roughly 79,000 clones, 87% of them seen once. Trimming cost V 4 bases and J 7 bases; bases outside gene matches: 6. CDR1 SGHNT and CDR2 YYREEE come from the germline V gene (reference sequence). The CDR3 is 15 residues long. This clonotype originated in a woman over 75 with active or convalescent COVID-19. The chain joins TRBV5-4 to TRBJ2-2, with 11 positions matching TRBD1. Sequencing was done on a sample of peripheral blood. CDR3 in amino acids: CASSADRGLGGELFF. The DNA of the CDR3 is TGTGCCAGCAGCGCGGACAGGGGGCTCGGCGGGGAGCTGTTTTTT.